What follows describes a single TCR beta chain. The target of this receptor is not known. One base away there is no much larger clone; base qualities are not given. TCRbeta rearrangements were sequenced from genomic DNA using the immunoSEQ assay at survey resolution. Per the authors' processing: Clonotypes above 5% of the repertoire were treated as putative leukemic clones, yielding around 59 across 25 to 35 patients. In the TCR sequencing data, the lowest productive clonotype frequency that could be detected was 2.59 x 10-5. Only productive TCRbeta rearrangements, defined as complete and in-frame sequences, were included in the analyses. Clonality for each sample was calculated as Simpson clonality in the immunoSEQ Analyzer version 3.0. Clones were grouped by frequency into very rare, small, medium, large (1-20%) or hyperexpanded (>20%) categories. Generation probabilities were estimated with OLGA 1.2.3, V-gene circos plots were made with VDJtools, specificities were looked up in VDJdb, and CDR3 motifs were identified with GLIPH. In its TCRdb copy, this immuneACCESS table keeps in-frame sequences only and misses some clones. Where compared with another copy, unresolved V genes explain less than half of these, and the others have no known cause. The DNA gave D and trimming, while V, J and clone size come from that table. The sample table lists around 9,000 clones, about 86% of them with a count of one. About 64% of the sample is in the top ten clones.

The junction carries 13 bases between V and J, which are trimmed by 4 bases and 7 bases respectively. Reading the germline V gene gives CDR1 SQVTM and CDR2 ANQGSEA. The CDR3 numbers 12 residues from cysteine through phenylalanine. Solely the CDR3 DNA is kept, with 36 bases framed from the first base. CD4+ T-LGLL patients were recruited from hematology units in Padova (Italy), Helsinki (Finland) and Shinshu (Japan). Depending on what sample material was available, patient samples were either unselected PBMC or bead-purified CD4+, CD4+CD8+, CD57+ or CD56+ fractions. Somatic STAT5B mutation profiles obtained by deep amplicon sequencing of the same DNA used for patient TCRbeta data were integrated with the patient TCRbeta data. All TCR-sequenced material derived from peripheral blood: patient blood samples and healthy donor buffy coats. Ficoll-Hypaque gradient centrifugation was used to isolate peripheral blood mononuclear cells. The Gentra Puregene Cell and Tissue kit was used for genomic DNA extraction, and quantification was performed on a Qubit 2.0 fluorometer.

The data were obtained in a study of STAT5B mutations in CD4+ large granular lymphocyte leukemia (dated by TCRdb to between 2021 and 2023). For the wider study: When cryopreserved patient cells were available, CD8+ cells were removed first, and anti-CD4 microbeads were then used for selection. The study compared the TCRbeta repertoires of patients with CD4+ T-cell large granular lymphocyte leukemia against the TCRbeta repertoires of healthy blood donors. Flow cytometry on FACSCanto II or FACSVerse confirmed that purified fractions exceeded 95% purity among lymphocytes. The paper as a whole reports these results and caveats: Enrichment of TRBV06-family usage was observed among the top patient clones (8/27) relative to healthy controls (2/35). Data were not HLA-matched; higher clonality in CD4+ versus CD8+ T-LGLL could reflect the relatively small sample size. CD4-sorted patient repertoires appeared more clonal than healthy CD4+ repertoires, and this difference persisted after removing the putative leukemic clones. Patient cell sources were heterogeneous, and only 6 CD4-sorted patient samples entered the clonality comparison with healthy controls. Main leukemic clonotypes were private to each patient, although about a quarter of the main leukemic clonotypes were found at low frequency in the non-leukemic repertoires of other patients.

The specimen sequenced was PBMCs. This TCR derives from a man in his sixties with CD4+ T-cell large granular lymphocyte leukemia. The V and J segments used are TRBV29-1 and TRBJ2-5, with no confident D gene call. The CDR3 protein sequence reads: CSVGLIVGTQYF. The nucleotide sequence is given as TGCAGCGTTGGTCTCATAGTGGGGACCCAGTACTTC.